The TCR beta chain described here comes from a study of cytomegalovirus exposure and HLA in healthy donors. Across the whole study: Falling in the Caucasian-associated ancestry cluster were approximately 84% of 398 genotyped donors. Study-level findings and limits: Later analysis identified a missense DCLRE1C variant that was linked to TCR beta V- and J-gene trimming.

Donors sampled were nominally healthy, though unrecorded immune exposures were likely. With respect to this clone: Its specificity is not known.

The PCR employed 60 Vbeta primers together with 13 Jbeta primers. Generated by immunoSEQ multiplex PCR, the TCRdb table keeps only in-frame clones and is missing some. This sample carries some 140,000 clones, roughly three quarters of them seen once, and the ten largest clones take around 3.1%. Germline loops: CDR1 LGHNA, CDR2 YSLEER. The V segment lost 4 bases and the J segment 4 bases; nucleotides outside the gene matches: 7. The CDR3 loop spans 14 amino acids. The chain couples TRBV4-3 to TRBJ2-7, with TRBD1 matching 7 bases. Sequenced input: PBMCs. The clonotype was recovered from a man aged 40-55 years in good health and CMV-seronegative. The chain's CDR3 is CASSPSGTAYEQYF. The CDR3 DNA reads TGCGCCAGCAGCCCATCCGGGACAGCTTACGAGCAGTACTTC.